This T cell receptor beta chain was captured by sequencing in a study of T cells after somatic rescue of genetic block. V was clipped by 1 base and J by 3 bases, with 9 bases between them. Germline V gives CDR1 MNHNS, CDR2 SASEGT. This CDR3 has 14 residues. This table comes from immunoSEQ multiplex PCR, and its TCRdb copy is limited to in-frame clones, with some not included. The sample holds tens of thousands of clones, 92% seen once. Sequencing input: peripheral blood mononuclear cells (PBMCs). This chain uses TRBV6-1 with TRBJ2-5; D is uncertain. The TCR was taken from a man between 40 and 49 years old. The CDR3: CASSEDPREETQYF. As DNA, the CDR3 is TGTGCCAGCAGTGAAGATCCTAGGGAAGAGACCCAGTACTTC.